This TCR beta chain was sequenced for a study of blood T cells in healthy people across ages. Study details: Capturing about one barcoded beta molecule per two T cells was achieved by template switching. Regarding the study as a whole: Across the age range, TCR beta diversity per million T cells fell in a roughly linear way.

Then a second PCR, running roughly 7 to 11 cycles, was carried out with a sample-barcoded 5' primer and a J-beta primer mix. One entry per CDR3 protein results from TCRdb running MiXCR on the 5' RACE reads. The data hold 850,000 to 1,300,000 distinct CDR3 sequences, with under 45% observed a single time. The V gene's germline CDR1 is SGHDT and CDR2 YYEEEE. The CDR3 is 17 amino acids. The trim removed 0 bases at V and 7 bases at J, leaving 12 bases unmatched. As for this clonotype: Antigen specificity is unknown.

The chain combines TRBV5-6 with TRBJ1-2, with TRBD1 identical over 10 bases. Sequencing was performed on blood. The receptor was isolated from a woman aged 55-70 years in good health. The CDR3 is CASSLGGLRQGAVGYTF. Here the CDR3 DNA reads TGTGCCAGCAGCTTGGGAGGGCTACGACAGGGGGCAGTTGGCTACACCTTC.